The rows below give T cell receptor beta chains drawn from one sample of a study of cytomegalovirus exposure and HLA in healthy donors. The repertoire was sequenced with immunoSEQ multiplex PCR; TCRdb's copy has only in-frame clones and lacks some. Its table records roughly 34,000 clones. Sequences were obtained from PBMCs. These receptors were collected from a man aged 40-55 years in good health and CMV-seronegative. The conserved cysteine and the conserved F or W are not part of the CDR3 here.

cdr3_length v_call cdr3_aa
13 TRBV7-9 ASSQTSGSVYEQF
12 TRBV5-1 ASSEGQSNQPQH
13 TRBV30 AGSVSGGASQPQH
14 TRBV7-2 ASSRTGQGRYTEAF
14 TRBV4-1 ASSRAGTGGTDTQY
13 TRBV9 ASSGGLALYNEQF
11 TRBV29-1 SVGSGVETEAF
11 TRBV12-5 ASGPLQGTEAF
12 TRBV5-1 ASSGGGLSYEQY
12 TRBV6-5 ASSYSAGTYEQY
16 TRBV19 ASSIEGWSGVVRTEAF
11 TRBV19 ASSRGLSTEAF
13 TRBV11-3 ASSLDARPGTEAF
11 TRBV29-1 SGSGGVANEQF
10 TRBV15 ATSRGGTEAF
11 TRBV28 ASSLFGSYEQY
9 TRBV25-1 ASREITEAF
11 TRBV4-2 ASSPLGGQPQH
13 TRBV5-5 ASRNTREASYEQY
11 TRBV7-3 ASSSDSNTEAF
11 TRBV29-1 SVAGQGHIEQY
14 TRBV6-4 ASSDLAGANTGELF
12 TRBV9 ASSVGLAGGEQY
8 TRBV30 AWSPPGGT
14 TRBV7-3 ASSSDSGRSYNEQF
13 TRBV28 ASSGLAGPVAEQF
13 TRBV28 ASSLGREFGNTIY
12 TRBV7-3 ASSSGQHTGELF
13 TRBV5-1 ASSPEETGRGGYT
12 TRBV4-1 ASSQDRSGPGYT
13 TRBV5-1 ASSILGGSGEKLF
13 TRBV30 AWSFRGIGDQPQH